This T cell receptor (beta chain) was captured by sequencing in a study of siplizumab effects on memory and regulatory T cells. Clones were read by immunoSEQ multiplex PCR, and TCRdb kept only the in-frame ones, dropping some. The profile shows about 100,000 clones, about nine tenths of them singletons. The CDR3 runs to 13 residues. The germline CDR1 and CDR2 sequences are SEHNR and FQNEAQ (reference sequence). Sequencing input: non-Treg CD4+ T cells sorted from blood. The chain recombines TRBV7-9 with TRBJ2-1; 14 positions match TRBD2. This sequence was found in a human donor in good health. CDR3 nucleotides: TGTGTCTCCGGGACTAGCGGGAGTGATGAGCAGTTCTTC. Amino acid sequence: CVSGTSGSDEQFF.